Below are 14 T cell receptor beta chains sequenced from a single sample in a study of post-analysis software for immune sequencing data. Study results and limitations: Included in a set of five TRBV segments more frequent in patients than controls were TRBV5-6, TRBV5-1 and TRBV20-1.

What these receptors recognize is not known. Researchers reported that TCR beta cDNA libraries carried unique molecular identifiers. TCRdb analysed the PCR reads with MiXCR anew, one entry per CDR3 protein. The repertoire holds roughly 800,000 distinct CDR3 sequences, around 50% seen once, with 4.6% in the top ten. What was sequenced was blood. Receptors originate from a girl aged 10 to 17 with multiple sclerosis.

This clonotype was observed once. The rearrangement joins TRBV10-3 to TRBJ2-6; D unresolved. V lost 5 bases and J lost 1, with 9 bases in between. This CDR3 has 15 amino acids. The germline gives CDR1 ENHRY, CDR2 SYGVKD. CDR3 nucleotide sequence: TGTGCCATCAGTCAGGTGGCGTCTGGGGCCAACGTCCTGACTTTC. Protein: CAISQVASGANVLTF.

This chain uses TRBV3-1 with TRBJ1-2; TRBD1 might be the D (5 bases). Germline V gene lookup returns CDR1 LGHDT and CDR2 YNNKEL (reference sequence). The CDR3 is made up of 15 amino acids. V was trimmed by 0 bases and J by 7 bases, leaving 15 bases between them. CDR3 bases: TGTGCCAGCAGCCAAGATCAGAGAGGGGTTGCTGGCTACACCTTC. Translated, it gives CASSQDQRGVAGYTF.

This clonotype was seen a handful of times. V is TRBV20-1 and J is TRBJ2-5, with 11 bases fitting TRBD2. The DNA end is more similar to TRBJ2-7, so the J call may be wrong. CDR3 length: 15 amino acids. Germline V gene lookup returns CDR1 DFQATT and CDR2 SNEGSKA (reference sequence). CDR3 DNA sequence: TGCAGTGCTAGAGACCCGACTAGCGGGGTTTACGAGCAGTACTTC. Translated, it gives CSARDPTSGVYEQYF.

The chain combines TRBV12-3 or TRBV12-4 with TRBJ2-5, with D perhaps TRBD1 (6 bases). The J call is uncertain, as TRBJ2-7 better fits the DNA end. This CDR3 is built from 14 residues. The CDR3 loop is CASSTGHPRDEQYF. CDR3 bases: TGTGCCAGCAGTACGGGACATCCAAGGGACGAGCAGTACTTC.

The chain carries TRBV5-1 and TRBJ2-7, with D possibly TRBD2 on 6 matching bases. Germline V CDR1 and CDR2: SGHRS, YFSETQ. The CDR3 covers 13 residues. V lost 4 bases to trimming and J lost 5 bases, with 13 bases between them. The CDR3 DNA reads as TGCGCCAGCAGCCCCGTGGGAGGCCACGAGCAGTACTTC. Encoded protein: CASSPVGGHEQYF.

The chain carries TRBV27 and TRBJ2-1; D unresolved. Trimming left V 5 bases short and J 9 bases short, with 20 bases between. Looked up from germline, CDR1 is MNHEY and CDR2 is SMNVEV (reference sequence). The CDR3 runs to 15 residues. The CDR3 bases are TGTGCCAGCAGTCACCACCTAGGGCCTAAATGTGAGCAGTTCTTC. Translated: CASSHHLGPKCEQFF.

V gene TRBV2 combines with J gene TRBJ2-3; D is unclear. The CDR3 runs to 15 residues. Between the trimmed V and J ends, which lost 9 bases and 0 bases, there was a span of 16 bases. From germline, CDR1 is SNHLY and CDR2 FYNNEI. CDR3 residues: CASSKESVSTDTQYF. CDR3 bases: TGTGCCAGTTCTAAAGAGAGCGTTAGCACAGATACGCAGTATTTT.

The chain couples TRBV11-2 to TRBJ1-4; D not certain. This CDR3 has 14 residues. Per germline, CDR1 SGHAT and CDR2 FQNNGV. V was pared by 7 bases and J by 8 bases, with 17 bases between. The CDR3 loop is CASTNDLTVEKLFF. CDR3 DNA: TGTGCCAGCACCAATGACCTCACCGTGGAAAAACTGTTTTTT.

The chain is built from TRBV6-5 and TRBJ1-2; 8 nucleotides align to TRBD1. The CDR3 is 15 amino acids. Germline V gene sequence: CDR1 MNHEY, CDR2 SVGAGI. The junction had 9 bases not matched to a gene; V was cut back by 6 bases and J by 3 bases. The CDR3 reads CASRQPQGAHYGYTF. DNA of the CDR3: TGTGCCAGCAGGCAACCTCAGGGGGCACACTATGGCTACACCTTC.

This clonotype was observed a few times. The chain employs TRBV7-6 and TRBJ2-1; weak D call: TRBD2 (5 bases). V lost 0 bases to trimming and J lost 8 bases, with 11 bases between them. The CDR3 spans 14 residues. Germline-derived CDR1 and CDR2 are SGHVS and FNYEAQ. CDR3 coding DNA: TGTGCCAGCAGCTTAGCGAAGCGGCTGCATGAGCAGTTCTTC. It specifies CASSLAKRLHEQFF.

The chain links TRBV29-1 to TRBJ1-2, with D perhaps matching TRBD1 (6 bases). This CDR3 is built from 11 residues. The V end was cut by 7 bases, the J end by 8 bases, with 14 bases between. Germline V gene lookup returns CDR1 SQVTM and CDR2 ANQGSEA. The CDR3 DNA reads TGCAGCGCCCTAGGTACAGGGGGCTACACCTTC. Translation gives CSALGTGGYTF. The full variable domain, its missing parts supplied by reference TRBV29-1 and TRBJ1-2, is SAVISQKPSRDICQRGTSLTIQCQVDSQVTMMFWYRQQPGQSLTLIATANQGSEATYESGFVIDKFPISRPNLTFSTLTVSNMSPEDSSIYLCSALGTGGYTFGSGTRLTVV.

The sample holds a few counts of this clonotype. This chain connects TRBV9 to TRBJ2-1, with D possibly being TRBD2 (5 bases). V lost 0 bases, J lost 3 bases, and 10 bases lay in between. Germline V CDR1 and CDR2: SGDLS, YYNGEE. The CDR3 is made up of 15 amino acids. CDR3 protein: CASSVAGLYYNEQFF. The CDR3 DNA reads TGTGCCAGCAGCGTAGCCGGACTTTACTACAATGAGCAGTTCTTC.

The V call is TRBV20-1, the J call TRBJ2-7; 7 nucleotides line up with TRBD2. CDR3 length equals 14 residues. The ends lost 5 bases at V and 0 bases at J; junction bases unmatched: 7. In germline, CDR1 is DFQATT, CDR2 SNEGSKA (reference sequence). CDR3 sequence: CSALTSWGSYEQYF. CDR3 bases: TGCAGTGCTCTGACTAGCTGGGGCTCCTACGAGCAGTACTTC.

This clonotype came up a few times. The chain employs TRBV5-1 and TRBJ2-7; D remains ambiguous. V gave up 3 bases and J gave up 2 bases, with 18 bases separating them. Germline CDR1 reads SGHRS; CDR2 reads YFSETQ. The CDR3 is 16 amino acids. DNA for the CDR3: TGCGCCAGCAGCTCTTCGATCCTACCTGTAACCTACGAGCAGTACTTC. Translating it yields CASSSSILPVTYEQYF.